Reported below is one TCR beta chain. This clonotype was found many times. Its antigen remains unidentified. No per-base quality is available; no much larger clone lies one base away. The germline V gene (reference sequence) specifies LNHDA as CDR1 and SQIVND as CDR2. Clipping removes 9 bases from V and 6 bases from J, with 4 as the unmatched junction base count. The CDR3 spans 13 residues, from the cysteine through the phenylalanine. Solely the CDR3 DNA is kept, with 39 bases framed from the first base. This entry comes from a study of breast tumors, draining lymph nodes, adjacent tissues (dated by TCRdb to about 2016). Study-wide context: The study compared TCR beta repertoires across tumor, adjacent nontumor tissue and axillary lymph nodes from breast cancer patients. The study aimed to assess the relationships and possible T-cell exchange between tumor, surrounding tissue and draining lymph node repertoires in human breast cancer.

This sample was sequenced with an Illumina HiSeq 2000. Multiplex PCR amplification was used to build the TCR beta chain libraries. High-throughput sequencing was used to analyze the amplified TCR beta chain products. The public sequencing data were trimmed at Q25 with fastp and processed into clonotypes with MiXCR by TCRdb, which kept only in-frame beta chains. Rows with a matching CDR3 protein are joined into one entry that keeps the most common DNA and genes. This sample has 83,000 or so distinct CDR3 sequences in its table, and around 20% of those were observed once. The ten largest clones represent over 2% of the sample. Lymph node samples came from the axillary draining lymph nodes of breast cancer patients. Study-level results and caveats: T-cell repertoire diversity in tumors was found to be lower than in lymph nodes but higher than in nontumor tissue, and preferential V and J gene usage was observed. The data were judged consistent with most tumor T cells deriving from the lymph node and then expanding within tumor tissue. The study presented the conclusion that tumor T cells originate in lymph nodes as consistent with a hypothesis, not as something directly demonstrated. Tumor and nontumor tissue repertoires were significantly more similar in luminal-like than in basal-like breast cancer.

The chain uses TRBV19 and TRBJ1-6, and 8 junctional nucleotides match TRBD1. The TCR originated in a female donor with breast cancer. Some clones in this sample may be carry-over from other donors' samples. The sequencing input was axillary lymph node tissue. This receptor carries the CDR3 CARPTGGNSPLHF. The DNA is TGTGCCAGACCTACAGGGGGTAATTCACCCCTCCACTTT.